The clone carrying this T cell receptor beta chain has a handful of counts. Antigen specificity is unknown. This record comes from a study of T cell repertoires in cytomegalovirus infection. Overall study findings and caveats: The ex vivo response was dominated by HLA-C-restricted CMV-specific TCR beta clonotypes.

The junction had 14 bases not matched to a gene; V was cut back by 6 bases and J by 3 bases. Germline lookup yields CDR1 SNHLY and CDR2 FYNNEI. The CDR3 runs to 18 residues. Each CDR3 protein is one row after TCRdb ran MiXCR on the reads. The profile shows 110,000 or so distinct CDR3 sequences, roughly 31% of them singletons. J is TRBJ2-3 and V is TRBV2; 11 bases map to TRBD1. This sequence originates from a human donor in good health (CMV status not recorded). Some clones in this sample may be carry-over from other donors' samples. The material sequenced was CD8+ T cells from cultured PBMCs, taken from culture after CMV antigen stimulation. The chain's CDR3 is CASRPFPGTGGFTDTQYF. Here the CDR3 DNA reads TGTGCCAGCAGACCCTTCCCCGGGACAGGGGGTTTTACAGATACGCAGTATTTT.